Shown below are 32 T cell receptor beta chains from a single sample sequenced in a study of CD8+ T cells in alopecia areata. cDNA serving as the sequencing template came from extracted, reverse transcribed RNA. Repertoires were generated with immunoSEQ multiplex PCR, while TCRdb's copy carries only in-frame clones and drops some. The data show about 210,000 clones, around three fifths seen once. The treatment was: oral pan-JAK inhibitor, 5-10 mg twice daily. This sample comprised CD4+ T cells sorted from blood, obtained at week 4, from a patient treated with tofacitinib. These receptor sequences come from a human donor with alopecia areata.

The V and J genes are TRBV29-1 and TRBJ2-1, with 13 positions matching TRBD2. In germline, CDR1 is SQVTM, CDR2 ANQGSEA. The CDR3 totals 14 residues. With V trimmed by 5 bases and J by 9 bases, 7 bases remained unmatched. The CDR3 reads CSVSPGLAGFEQFF. The CDR3 DNA is TGCAGCGTTTCTCCGGGACTAGCGGGGTTTGAGCAGTTCTTC.

This clone was observed a handful of times. This chain joins TRBV5-1 and TRBJ1-4; D is unclear. The V end was cut by 2 bases, the J end by 7 bases, with 9 bases between. This CDR3 is built from 13 residues. The germline gives CDR1 SGHRS, CDR2 YFSETQ. The CDR3 region is CASSFGPVEKLFF. The CDR3, as DNA: TGCGCCAGCAGCTTTGGCCCTGTTGAAAAACTGTTTTTT.

The chain combines TRBV7-2 with TRBJ2-2, with D hard to call. The CDR3 extends over 13 amino acids. V was pared by 2 bases and J by 4 bases, with 5 bases between. Germline loops: CDR1 SGHTA, CDR2 FQGNSA. The CDR3 region is CASSLRGTGELFF. The CDR3 nucleotides are TGTGCCAGCAGCTTACGCGGCACCGGGGAGCTGTTTTTT.

This clone came up many times. The chain uses TRBV6-5 and TRBJ1-2; D might be TRBD1 (5 bases). Deletions cut 0 bases from V and 8 bases from J, with 10 bases between. CDR1 and CDR2 (germline): MNHEY, SVGAGI. This CDR3 is 13 amino acids long. The CDR3 here is CASSYSYRLGYTF. The CDR3 region has the DNA TGTGCCAGCAGTTACTCGTACAGGCTGGGCTACACCTTC.

J is TRBJ2-7 and V is TRBV7-2; D not resolved. CDR3 size: 12 residues. The V gene's germline CDR1 is SGHTA and CDR2 FQGNSA. V was shortened by 2 bases and J by 6 bases, with 8 bases between the two germline ends. DNA for the CDR3: TGTGCCAGCAGCTTAACCAGCGTCGAGCAGTACTTC. Its translation: CASSLTSVEQYF.

The V call is TRBV5-1, the J call TRBJ2-2, with D unresolved. Looked up from germline, CDR1 is SGHRS and CDR2 is YFSETQ. V was shortened by 0 bases and J by 1 base, with 4 bases between the two germline ends. This CDR3 region has 14 residues. In DNA, the CDR3 is TGCGCCAGCAGCTTGGCGGTGAACACCGGGGAGCTGTTTTTT. Its translation is CASSLAVNTGELFF.

This clone was counted between two and nine times. V gene TRBV30 combines with J gene TRBJ1-1, with no clear D. CDR3 length: 12 amino acids. V dropped 1 base and J dropped 3 bases, with 6 bases sitting between them. Germline CDR1 is GTSNPN and CDR2 is SVGIG (reference sequence). Here the CDR3 reads CAWSGWHTEAFF. The CDR3 DNA reads TGTGCCTGGAGTGGATGGCACACTGAAGCTTTCTTT.

The J gene is TRBJ2-1, the V gene TRBV4-3; possible D gene TRBD2, 7 bases. V dropped 0 bases and J dropped 2 bases, with 11 bases sitting between them. The CDR3 contains 16 residues. Germline V gene data show CDR1 as LGHNA and CDR2 as YSLEER. CDR3 sequence: CASSQEGGGAYNEQFF. In DNA form, the CDR3 reads TGCGCCAGCAGCCAAGAGGGAGGGGGGGCCTACAATGAGCAGTTCTTC.

This sequence joins TRBV5-1 and TRBJ2-3; the D call may be TRBD1 or TRBD2 (5 bases each). The CDR3 has 15 residues. Germline assignment: CDR1 SGHRS and CDR2 YFSETQ. V gave up 4 bases and J gave up 6 bases, with 18 bases separating them. CDR3: CASSARDPTLDTQYF. In DNA form, the CDR3 reads TGCGCCAGCAGCGCCAGGGACCCTACGTTGGATACGCAGTATTTT.

This clone is a singleton in its sample. The rearrangement uses TRBV30 and TRBJ2-1, with D perhaps TRBD1 or TRBD2 (5 bases each). The CDR3 totals 14 residues. V dropped 1 base and J dropped 5 bases, with 12 bases sitting between them. Germline-derived CDR1 and CDR2 are GTSNPN and SVGIG (reference sequence). CDR3 coding DNA: TGTGCCTGGAGTGGGGGGAACATTCACAATGAGCAGTTCTTC. This encodes CAWSGGNIHNEQFF. The variable domain in full, with the rest retrieved from reference TRBV30 and TRBJ2-1, is SQTIHQWPATLVQPVGSPLSLECTVEGTSNPNLYWYRQAAGRGLQLLFYSVGIGQISSEVPQNLSASRPQDRQFILSSKKLLLSDSGFYLCAWSGGNIHNEQFFGPGTRLTVL.

This clone was recorded a few times. The V and J genes are TRBV19 and TRBJ1-6; D may be TRBD1 (6 bases). Trimming pared 5 bases from V and 7 bases from J, leaving 9 bases between. Germline V gene data show CDR1 as LNHDA and CDR2 as SQIVND (reference sequence). The CDR3 has 13 amino acids. CDR3 loop: CASSRQGNSPLHF. DNA of the CDR3: TGTGCCAGTAGTCGGCAGGGGAATTCACCCCTCCACTTT.

This clone was detected only a few times. The chain couples TRBV19 to TRBJ2-7; D is uncertain. The germline gives CDR1 LNHDA, CDR2 SQIVND (reference sequence). V lost 6 bases and J lost 2, with 8 bases in between. CDR3 length: 12 amino acids. CDR3 coding DNA: TGTGCCAGTAGCCAAGGTACCTACGAGCAGTACTTC. It encodes CASSQGTYEQYF.

This rearrangement joins TRBV4-3 to TRBJ1-3; maybe TRBD1 (6 bases). This CDR3 region has 16 residues. Trimming removed 2 bases at V and 0 bases at J, with 11 bases between. Germline lookup yields CDR1 LGHNA and CDR2 YSLEER. The CDR3 coding sequence is TGCGCCAGCAGCCAAACCGGGACAAGCTCTGGAAACACCATATATTTT. This codes for CASSQTGTSSGNTIYF.

J is TRBJ2-2 and V is TRBV5-6; D call uncertain. This CDR3 is built from 14 residues. Germline lookup yields CDR1 SGHDT and CDR2 YYEEEE. V was cut by 0 bases and J by 5 bases, with 8 bases left in between. The CDR3 DNA reads as TGTGCCAGCAGCTTGGGTTCTGTTACCGGGGAGCTGTTTTTT. It is translated as CASSLGSVTGELFF.

This chain uses TRBV19 with TRBJ1-2; 10 bases map to TRBD1. With 4 bases clipped from V and 3 bases from J, the junction kept 2 bases outside the gene matches. In germline, CDR1 is LNHDA, CDR2 SQIVND (reference sequence). The CDR3 covers 14 residues. DNA for the CDR3: TGTGCCAGTAGTACCGGACAGGGGGACTATGGCTACACCTTC. Translated, it gives CASSTGQGDYGYTF.

This chain uses TRBV4-3 with TRBJ2-5, with D hard to call. V dropped 5 bases and J dropped 5 bases, with 12 bases sitting between them. CDR1 and CDR2 from the germline V gene are LGHNA and YSLEER. The CDR3 totals 13 residues. CDR3 nucleotide sequence: TGCGCCAGCAGCGGTGACTTACTGGAGACCCAGTACTTC. As protein: CASSGDLLETQYF.

This clone was seen more than once but under ten times. The chain recombines TRBV14 with TRBJ2-3, with unresolved D. The germline V gene has CDR1 SGHDN and CDR2 FVKESK. Trimming pared 0 bases from V and 3 bases from J, leaving 10 bases between. This CDR3 contains 15 residues. CDR3 coding DNA: TGTGCCAGCAGCCAAGATACCCTACTGACAGATACGCAGTATTTT. Amino acids: CASSQDTLLTDTQYF.

The chain has TRBV9 and TRBJ2-1, with TRBD2 matching over 10 bases. The ends lost 0 bases at V and 5 bases at J; junction bases unmatched: 8. The CDR3 spans 17 residues. Germline CDR1 SGDLS, CDR2 YYNGEE. CDR3 amino acids: CASSVVPLAGGHNEQFF. DNA for the CDR3: TGTGCCAGCAGCGTAGTTCCCTTAGCGGGGGGCCACAATGAGCAGTTCTTC.

J is TRBJ2-5 and V is TRBV7-2; D unclear. Germline CDR1 and CDR2: SGHTA and FQGNSA. The CDR3 spans 13 residues. V was shortened by 3 bases and J by 3 bases, with 8 bases between the two germline ends. CDR3 in DNA: TGTGCCAGCAGCTTCTCCATGAAAGAGACCCAGTACTTC. It specifies CASSFSMKETQYF.

The genes are TRBV9 and TRBJ2-1, with 7 bases aligning to TRBD1. CDR3 size: 16 residues. Trimming removed 0 bases from V and 6 bases from J; junction bases left unmatched: 9. Germline V lookup: CDR1 SGDLS, CDR2 YYNGEE. Here the CDR3 reads CASSVVPGQQTNEQFF. CDR3 coding DNA: TGTGCCAGCAGCGTAGTCCCGGGACAGCAAACCAATGAGCAGTTCTTC. Filled out from reference TRBV9 and TRBJ2-1, the complete variable domain reads DSGVTQTPKHLITATGQRVTLRCSPRSGDLSVYWYQQSLDQGLQFLIQYYNGEERAKGNILERFSAQQFPDLHSELNLSSLELGDSALYFCASSVVPGQQTNEQFFGPGTRLTVL.

In its sample, this clone was seen once. The chain recombines TRBV30 with TRBJ1-2; D possibly corresponds to TRBD1 (6 bases). The CDR3 is 13 amino acids. The V gene lost 4 bases and the J gene lost 5 bases, with 14 bases spanning the gap. Per germline, CDR1 GTSNPN and CDR2 SVGIG (reference sequence). The CDR3 nucleotides read TGTGCCTGGACCCCTGCAGGGACATATGGCTACACCTTC. Translation: CAWTPAGTYGYTF.

V and J are TRBV6-5 and TRBJ1-1, with D possibly matching TRBD1 (6 bases). V gave up 6 bases and J gave up 11 bases, with 19 bases separating them. The length of the CDR3 is 13 residues. Germline CDR1 MNHEY, CDR2 SVGAGI. CDR3 DNA: TGTGCCAGCAGGCCCAACGGACAGACGGTGGCTTTCTTT. This translates into CASRPNGQTVAFF.

This chain links TRBV29-1 with TRBJ1-1; TRBD1 might be the D (5 bases). CDR3 size: 14 residues. In germline, CDR1 is SQVTM, CDR2 ANQGSEA. V lost 2 bases and J 0 bases, leaving 10 bases between the germline ends. The CDR3 is CSVEYTGLNTEAFF. CDR3 in DNA: TGCAGCGTTGAATACACAGGCTTGAACACTGAAGCTTTCTTT. Drawing the rest from reference TRBV29-1 and TRBJ1-1, the complete variable domain is SAVISQKPSRDICQRGTSLTIQCQVDSQVTMMFWYRQQPGQSLTLIATANQGSEATYESGFVIDKFPISRPNLTFSTLTVSNMSPEDSSIYLCSVEYTGLNTEAFFGQGTRLTVV.

The genes are TRBV2 and TRBJ2-7; D possibly corresponds to TRBD2 (5 bases). From germline, CDR1 is SNHLY and CDR2 FYNNEI. V lost 11 bases and J lost 1, with 15 bases in between. This CDR3 region has 13 residues. In nucleotides, the CDR3 is TGTGCCGGCGCCTCTAGCTGGTCCTACGAGCAGTACTTC. Its translation: CAGASSWSYEQYF.

The chain combines TRBV30 with TRBJ2-2; the D gene could be TRBD1 or TRBD2 (8 bases each). CDR3 length: 16 residues. The germline V gene encodes CDR1 GTSNPN and CDR2 SVGIG (reference sequence). The V end lost 2 bases, the J end lost 7 bases, and 20 bases lay between the germline ends. The CDR3 protein is CAWSREGGQGVGELFF. CDR3 in DNA: TGTGCCTGGAGTCGGGAGGGCGGACAGGGTGTCGGGGAGCTGTTTTTT.

The chain employs TRBV5-6 and TRBJ2-6; D gene uncertain. Germline V gives CDR1 SGHDT, CDR2 YYEEEE. The CDR3 is 15 residues long. V was shortened by 4 bases and J by 1 base, with 9 bases between the two germline ends. CDR3 sequence reads: CASSAPASGANVLTF. The CDR3 DNA reads as TGTGCCAGCAGCGCACCTGCTTCTGGGGCCAACGTCCTGACTTTC.

Of note for this clone: Other DNA sequences in this specimen translate into the identical CDR3. The chain couples TRBV11-2 to TRBJ1-1; D uncertain. Per the germline V gene, CDR1 is SGHAT and CDR2 is FQNNGV. CDR3 size: 13 residues. Trimming stripped 0 bases from V and 3 bases from J, with 5 bases between. CDR3: CASSLDRDTEAFF. In DNA, the CDR3 is TGTGCCAGCAGCTTAGACCGCGACACTGAAGCTTTCTTT.

This clone was picked up a small number of times. This chain joins TRBV19 and TRBJ2-3; D may be TRBD1 or TRBD2 (6 bases each). Trimming took 4 bases from V and 5 from J, leaving 19 bases between them. This CDR3 contains 16 residues. Germline V lookup: CDR1 LNHDA, CDR2 SQIVND (reference sequence). CDR3 region: CASSRGGGRGEDTQYF. The CDR3 DNA reads TGTGCCAGTAGTAGAGGAGGGGGAAGGGGAGAAGATACGCAGTATTTT.

This chain links TRBV30 with TRBJ2-1; no definite D call. From germline, CDR1 is GTSNPN and CDR2 SVGIG (reference sequence). The CDR3 runs 13 residues. V dropped 3 bases and J dropped 9 bases, with 15 bases sitting between them. As DNA, the CDR3 is TGTGCCTGGAGCCTAGGGCCCATGGGTGAGCAGTTCTTC. It translates to CAWSLGPMGEQFF.

V usage is TRBV27 and J usage is TRBJ2-6, with 7 bases that match TRBD1. After removal of 6 bases from V and 0 bases from J, the junction contained 17 bases not matched to a gene. Germline assignment: CDR1 MNHEY and CDR2 SMNVEV (reference sequence). The CDR3 totals 20 residues. The CDR3 loop reads CASRLAPGQQMSSGANVLTF. The CDR3 region has the DNA TGTGCCAGCAGACTCGCTCCGGGACAGCAGATGTCCTCTGGGGCCAACGTCCTGACTTTC.

The chain carries TRBV14 and TRBJ1-1; D ambiguous. Germline CDR1 is SGHDN and CDR2 is FVKESK. The CDR3 loop spans 13 amino acids. Trimming removed 1 base from V and 6 bases from J, with 9 bases in between. For the CDR3, the DNA is TGTGCCAGCAGCCAAGTTACGGTGGCTGAAGCTTTCTTT. Amino acids: CASSQVTVAEAFF.

The gene calls are TRBV15 and TRBJ1-2, with 8 bases fitting TRBD1. With 5 bases clipped from V and 7 bases from J, the junction kept 9 bases outside the gene matches. CDR3 length: 14 amino acids. Germline V gene sequence: CDR1 LNHNV, CDR2 YYDKDF (reference sequence). The CDR3, as DNA: TGTGCCACCAGCCGTCTACAGGGGGAGGGTGGCTACACCTTC. Translating it yields CATSRLQGEGGYTF.